The clone carrying this T cell receptor (beta chain) was found a few times. These data are taken from a study of CD4+ T cells in melanoma. The germline V gene encodes CDR1 LGHNA and CDR2 YSLEER. Trimming cost V 1 base and J 0 bases, with 4 bases left between them. The CDR3 is 14 residues long. Profiling relied on immunoSEQ multiplex PCR, and the TCRdb table lists in-frame clones only, not all of them. The table has over 100,000 clones, around 92% seen once. This TCR derives from a human donor with melanoma. V gene TRBV4-3 combines with J gene TRBJ1-5; D is unresolved. Sequencing input: peripheral blood. In DNA, the CDR3 is TGCGCCAGCAGCCAAGCGGTTAGCAATCAGCCCCAGCATTTT. It translates to CASSQAVSNQPQHF.